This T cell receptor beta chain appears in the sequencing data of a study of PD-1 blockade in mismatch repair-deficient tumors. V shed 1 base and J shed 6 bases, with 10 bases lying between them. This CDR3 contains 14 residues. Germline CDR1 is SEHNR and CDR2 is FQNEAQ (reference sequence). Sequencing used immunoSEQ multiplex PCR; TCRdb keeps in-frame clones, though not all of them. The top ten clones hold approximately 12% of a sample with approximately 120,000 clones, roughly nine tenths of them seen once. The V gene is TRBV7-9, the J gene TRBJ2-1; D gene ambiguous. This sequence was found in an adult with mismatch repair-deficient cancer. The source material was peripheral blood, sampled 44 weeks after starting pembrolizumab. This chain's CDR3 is CASSLGVGSNEQFF. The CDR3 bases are TGTGCCAGCAGCTTAGGTGTGGGGTCCAATGAGCAGTTCTTC. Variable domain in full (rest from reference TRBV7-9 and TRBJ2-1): DTGVSQNPRHKITKRGQNVTFRCDPISEHNRLYWYRQTLGQGPEFLTYFQNEAQLEKSRLLSDRFSAERPKGSFSTLEIQRTEQGDSAMYLCASSLGVGSNEQFFGPGTRLTVL.